This T cell receptor beta chain was found in a study of T cells after somatic rescue of genetic block. Libraries were prepared by immunoSEQ multiplex PCR; TCRdb keeps only in-frame clonotypes and omits some of them. The data show about 110,000 clones, with about 89% seen just once and over 1.1% held by the top ten. This CDR3 comprises 12 residues. Trimming removed 1 base from V and 7 bases from J, with 7 bases in between. Germline CDR1 SGHNT, CDR2 YYREEE (reference sequence). Sequences were obtained from peripheral blood mononuclear cells (PBMCs). The rearrangement uses TRBV5-4 and TRBJ2-3; D not certain. The TCR comes from a woman aged 18-29 years. In DNA, the CDR3 is TGTGCCAGCAGCTTGTTCCCAAATACGCAGTATTTT. As protein: CASSLFPNTQYF.